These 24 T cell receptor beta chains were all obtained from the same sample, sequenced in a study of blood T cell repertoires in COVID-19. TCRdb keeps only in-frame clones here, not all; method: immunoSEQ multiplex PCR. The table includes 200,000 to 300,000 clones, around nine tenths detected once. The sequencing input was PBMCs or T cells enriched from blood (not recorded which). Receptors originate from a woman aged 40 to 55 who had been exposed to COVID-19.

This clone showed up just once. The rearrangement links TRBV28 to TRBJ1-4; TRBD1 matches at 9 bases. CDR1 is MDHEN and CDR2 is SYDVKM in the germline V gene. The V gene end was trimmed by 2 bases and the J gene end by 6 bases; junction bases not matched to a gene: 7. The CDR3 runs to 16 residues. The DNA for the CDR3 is TGTGCCAGCAGTTTAGATCTCGGGACAGGGTATGAAAAACTGTTTTTT. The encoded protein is CASSLDLGTGYEKLFF.

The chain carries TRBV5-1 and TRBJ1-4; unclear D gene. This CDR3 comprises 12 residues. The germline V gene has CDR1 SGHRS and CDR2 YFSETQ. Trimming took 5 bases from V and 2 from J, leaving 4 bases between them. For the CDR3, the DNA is TGCGCCAGCAGGAGGACTAATGAAAAACTGTTTTTT. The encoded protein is CASRRTNEKLFF.

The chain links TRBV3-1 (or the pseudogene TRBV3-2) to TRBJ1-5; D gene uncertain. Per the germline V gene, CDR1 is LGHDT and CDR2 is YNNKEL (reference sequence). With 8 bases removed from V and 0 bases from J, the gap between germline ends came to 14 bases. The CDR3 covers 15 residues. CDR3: CASSLSVYSNQPQHF. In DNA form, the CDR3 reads TGTGCCAGCTCTCTCTCGGTGTATAGCAATCAGCCCCAGCATTTT.

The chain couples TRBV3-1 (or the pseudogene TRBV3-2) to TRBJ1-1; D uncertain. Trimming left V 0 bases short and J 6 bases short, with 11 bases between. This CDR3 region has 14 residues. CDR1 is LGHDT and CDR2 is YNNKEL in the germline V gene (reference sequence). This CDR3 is CASSQDGEFAEAFF. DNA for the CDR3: TGTGCCAGCAGCCAAGACGGGGAATTCGCTGAAGCTTTCTTT.

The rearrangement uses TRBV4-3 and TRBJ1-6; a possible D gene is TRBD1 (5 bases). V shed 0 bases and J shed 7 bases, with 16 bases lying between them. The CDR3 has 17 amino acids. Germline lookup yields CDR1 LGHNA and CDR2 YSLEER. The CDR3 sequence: CASSQEWRRDGNSPLHF. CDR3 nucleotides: TGCGCCAGCAGCCAAGAATGGAGGCGGGACGGCAATTCACCCCTCCACTTT.

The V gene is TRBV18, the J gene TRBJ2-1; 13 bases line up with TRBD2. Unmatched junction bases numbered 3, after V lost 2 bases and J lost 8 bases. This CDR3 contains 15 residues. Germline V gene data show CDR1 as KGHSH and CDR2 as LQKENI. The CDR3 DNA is TGTGCCAGCTCACCAGGACTAGCGGGAGTCGATGAGCAGTTCTTC. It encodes CASSPGLAGVDEQFF.

DNA for the CDR3: TGTGCCAGCAGCCAAAGATCAGTTTTGAACACTGAAGCTTTCTTT. It yields the protein CASSQRSVLNTEAFF. The rearrangement joins TRBV4-2 to TRBJ1-1; no clear D gene. Trimming removed 2 bases from V and 0 bases from J, with 10 bases in between. The CDR3 is made up of 15 amino acids. Germline assignment: CDR1 LGHNA and CDR2 YNFKEQ.

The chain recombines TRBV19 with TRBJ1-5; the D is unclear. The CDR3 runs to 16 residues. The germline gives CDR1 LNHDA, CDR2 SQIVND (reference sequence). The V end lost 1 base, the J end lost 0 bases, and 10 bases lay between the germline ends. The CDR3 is CASSIGARDSNQPQHF. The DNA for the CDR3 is TGTGCCAGTAGTATAGGAGCGAGGGATAGCAATCAGCCCCAGCATTTT. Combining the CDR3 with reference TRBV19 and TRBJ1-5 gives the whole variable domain DGGITQSPKYLFRKEGQNVTLSCEQNLNHDAMYWYRQDPGQGLRLIYYSQIVNDFQKGDIAEGYSVSREKKESFPLTVTSAQKNPTAFYLCASSIGARDSNQPQHFGDGTRLSIL.

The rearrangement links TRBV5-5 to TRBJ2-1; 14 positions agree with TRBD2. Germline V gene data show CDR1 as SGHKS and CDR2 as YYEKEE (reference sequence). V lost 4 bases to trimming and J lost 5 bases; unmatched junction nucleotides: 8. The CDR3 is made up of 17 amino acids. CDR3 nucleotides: TGTGCCAGCAGCCTTTGGGGGACTAGCGGGGGACACAATGAGCAGTTCTTC. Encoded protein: CASSLWGTSGGHNEQFF.

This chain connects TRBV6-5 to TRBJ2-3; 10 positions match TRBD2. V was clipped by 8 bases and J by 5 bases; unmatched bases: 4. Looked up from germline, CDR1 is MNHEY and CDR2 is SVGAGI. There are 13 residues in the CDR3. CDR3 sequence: CASLAGAVDTQYF. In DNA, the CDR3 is TGTGCCAGCCTAGCGGGAGCCGTAGATACGCAGTATTTT.

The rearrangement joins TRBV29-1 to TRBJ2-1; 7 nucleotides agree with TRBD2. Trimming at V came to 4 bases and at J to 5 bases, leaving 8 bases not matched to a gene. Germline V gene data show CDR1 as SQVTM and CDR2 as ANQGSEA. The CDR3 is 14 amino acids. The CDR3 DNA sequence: TGCAGCGTTGTAATAGCGGGTCAAGACAATGAGCAGTTCTTC. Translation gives CSVVIAGQDNEQFF.

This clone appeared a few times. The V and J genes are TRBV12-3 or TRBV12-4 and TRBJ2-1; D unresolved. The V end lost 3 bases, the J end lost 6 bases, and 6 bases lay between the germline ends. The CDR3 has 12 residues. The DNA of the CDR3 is TGTGCCAGCAGTTTTCCCCGCAATGAGCAGTTCTTC. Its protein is CASSFPRNEQFF.

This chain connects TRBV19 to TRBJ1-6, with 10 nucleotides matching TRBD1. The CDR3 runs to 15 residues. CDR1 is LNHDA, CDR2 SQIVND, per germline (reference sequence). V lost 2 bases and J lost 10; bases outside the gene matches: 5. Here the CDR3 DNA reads TGTGCCAGTAGTATACGGGACAGGGGAGGGTCACCCCTCCACTTT. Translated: CASSIRDRGGSPLHF.

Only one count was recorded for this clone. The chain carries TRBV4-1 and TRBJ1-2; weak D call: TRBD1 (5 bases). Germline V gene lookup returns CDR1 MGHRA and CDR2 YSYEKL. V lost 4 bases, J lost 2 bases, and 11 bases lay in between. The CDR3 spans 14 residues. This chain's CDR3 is CASSPGHENYGYTF. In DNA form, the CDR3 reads TGCGCCAGCAGCCCCGGACACGAAAACTATGGCTACACCTTC.

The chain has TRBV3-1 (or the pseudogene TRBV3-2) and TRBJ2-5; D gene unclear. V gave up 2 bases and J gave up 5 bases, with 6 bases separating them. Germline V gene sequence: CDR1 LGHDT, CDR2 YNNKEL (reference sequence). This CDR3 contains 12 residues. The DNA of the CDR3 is TGTGCCAGCAGCCAAATGAGGGAGACCCAGTACTTC. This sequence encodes CASSQMRETQYF.

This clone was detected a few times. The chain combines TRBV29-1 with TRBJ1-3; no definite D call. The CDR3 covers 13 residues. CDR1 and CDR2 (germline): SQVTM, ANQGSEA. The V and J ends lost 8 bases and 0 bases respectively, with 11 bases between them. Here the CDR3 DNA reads TGCAGCTTTTCCTGGAGCTCTGGAAACACCATATATTTT. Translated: CSFSWSSGNTIYF. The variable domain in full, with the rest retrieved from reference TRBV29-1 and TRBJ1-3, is SAVISQKPSRDICQRGTSLTIQCQVDSQVTMMFWYRQQPGQSLTLIATANQGSEATYESGFVIDKFPISRPNLTFSTLTVSNMSPEDSSIYLCSFSWSSGNTIYFGEGSWLTVV.

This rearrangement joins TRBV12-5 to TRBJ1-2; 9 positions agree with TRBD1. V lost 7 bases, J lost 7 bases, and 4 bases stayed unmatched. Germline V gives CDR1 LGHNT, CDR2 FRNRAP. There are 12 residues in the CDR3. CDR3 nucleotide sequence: TGTGCTAGTGCCGGGACAGGGAGTGGCTACACCTTC. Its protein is CASAGTGSGYTF. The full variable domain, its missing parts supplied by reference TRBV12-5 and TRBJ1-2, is DARVTQTPRHKVTEMGQEVTMRCQPILGHNTVFWYRQTMMQGLELLAYFRNRAPLDDSGMPKDRFSAEMPDATLATLKIQPSEPRDSAVYFCASAGTGSGYTFGSGTRLTVV.

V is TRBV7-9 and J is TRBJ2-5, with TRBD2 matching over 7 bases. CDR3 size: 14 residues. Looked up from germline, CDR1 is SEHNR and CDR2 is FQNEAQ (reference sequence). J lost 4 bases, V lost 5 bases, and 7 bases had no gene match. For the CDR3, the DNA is TGTGCCAGCAGCCACGGGGGGAAACGAGAGACCCAGTACTTC. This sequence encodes CASSHGGKRETQYF.

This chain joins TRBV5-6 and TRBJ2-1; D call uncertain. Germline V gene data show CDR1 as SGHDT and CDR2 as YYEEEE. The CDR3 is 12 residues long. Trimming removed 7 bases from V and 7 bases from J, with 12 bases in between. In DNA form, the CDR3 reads TGTGCCAGCTCCAATGCGGAGAATGAGCAGTTCTTC. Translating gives CASSNAENEQFF.

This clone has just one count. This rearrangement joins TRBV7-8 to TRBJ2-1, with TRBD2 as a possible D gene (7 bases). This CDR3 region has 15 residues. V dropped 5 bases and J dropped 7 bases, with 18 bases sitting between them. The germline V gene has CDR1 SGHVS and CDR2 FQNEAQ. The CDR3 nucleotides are TGTGCCAGCAGCCAAGGGGGGGGAAGCTTTAATGAGCAGTTCTTC. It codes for CASSQGGGSFNEQFF.

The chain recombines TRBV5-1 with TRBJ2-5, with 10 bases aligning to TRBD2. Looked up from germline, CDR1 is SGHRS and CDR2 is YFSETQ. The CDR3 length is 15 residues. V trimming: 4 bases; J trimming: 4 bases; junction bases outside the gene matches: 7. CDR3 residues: CASSLEAGGLETQYF. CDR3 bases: TGCGCCAGCAGCCTGGAAGCGGGGGGGCTAGAGACCCAGTACTTC.

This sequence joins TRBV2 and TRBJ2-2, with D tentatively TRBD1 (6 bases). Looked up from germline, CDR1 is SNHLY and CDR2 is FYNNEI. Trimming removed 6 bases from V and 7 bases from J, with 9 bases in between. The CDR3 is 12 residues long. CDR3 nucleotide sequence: TGTGCCAGCAGGACAGGCGTCGGGGAGCTGTTTTTT. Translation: CASRTGVGELFF.

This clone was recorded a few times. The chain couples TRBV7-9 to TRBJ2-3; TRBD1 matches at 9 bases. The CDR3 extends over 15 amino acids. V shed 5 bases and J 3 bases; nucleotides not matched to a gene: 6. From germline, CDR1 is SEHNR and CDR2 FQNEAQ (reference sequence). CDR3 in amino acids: CASSPGDRETDTQYF. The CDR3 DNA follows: TGTGCCAGCAGCCCGGGGGACAGGGAAACAGATACGCAGTATTTT.

The CDR3, as DNA: TGTGCCAGCAGCTTCTCCAGGGGTACAGATACGCAGTATTTT. Translated: CASSFSRGTDTQYF. V gene TRBV7-2 combines with J gene TRBJ2-3, with a weak D call TRBD1 (6 bases). V gave up 3 bases and J gave up 3 bases, with 10 bases separating them. The CDR3 has 14 amino acids. Per germline, CDR1 SGHTA and CDR2 FQGNSA.